The 16 T cell receptor beta chains below were found in one sample sequenced in a study of T cells in women clearing cervical HPV infection. TCRdb keeps only in-frame clones here, not all; method: immunoSEQ multiplex PCR. The sample holds some 24,000 clones. Sample: blood buffy coat. The receptors stem from a woman aged 18 to 75 with a cervical HPV16 infection that either progressed to CIN3+ or cleared (not recorded which).

Note on this clone: The CDR3 end lies 3 residues beyond the end of the read and is filled in from the germline J gene. The genes are TRBV19 and TRBJ2-7, with TRBD1 identical over 10 bases. Germline-derived CDR1 and CDR2 are LNHDA and SQIVND (reference sequence). This CDR3 has 17 residues. With V trimmed by 6 bases and J by 1 base, 12 bases remained unmatched. The CDR3 spells CASSLGRDRGGSYEQYF. Incomplete CDR3 DNA: TGTGCCAGTAGCCTGGGTCGGGACAGGGGTGGTTCCTACGAG.

Points on this clone: The read halts 3 residues ahead of the CDR3 end, with the missing end drawn from the germline J gene. The V and J genes are TRBV2 and TRBJ2-4; 9 nucleotides line up with TRBD1. This CDR3 has 14 amino acids. Germline V lookup: CDR1 SNHLY, CDR2 FYNNEI. The sequenced CDR3 bases are TGTGCCACAGTTAAGGGACAGGGCAACTATGGT. It specifies CATVKGQGNYG. The entire CDR3 protein is CATVKGQGNYGQYF.

On this clone itself: The missing CDR3 end, 3 residues past where the read stops, is filled in from the germline J gene. The chain carries TRBV18 and TRBJ1-5; D perhaps matches TRBD1 (5 bases). The CDR3 sequence is 15 residues long. Trimming stripped 3 bases from V and 7 bases from J, with 16 bases between. CDR1 and CDR2 (germline): KGHSH, LQKENI. The covered CDR3 bases are TGTGCCAGCTCACCGATCGAAGGGGCAGGCCAGCCC. This gives the protein CASSPIEGAGQP. The entire CDR3 reads CASSPIEGAGQPQHF.

As to this clone: The read is 3 residues too short to cover the CDR3 end, so that end is filled in from the germline J gene. This chain connects TRBV18 to TRBJ1-2; D unresolved. V dropped 0 bases and J dropped 4 bases, with 12 bases sitting between them. CDR3 length equals 15 residues. Germline loops: CDR1 KGHSH, CDR2 LQKENI. The DNA read from the CDR3 is TGTGCCAGCTCACCACCTTCTATAGGGCCCTATGGC. Its translation is CASSPPSIGPYG. The whole CDR3 protein is CASSPPSIGPYGYTF.

Concerning this clone itself: The junction and the germline gene differ at one end; a read error may be behind it. Read data end 3 residues before the CDR3 end; the end is taken from the germline J gene. The chain has TRBV23-1 and TRBJ2-5; no clear D. TRBV23-1 is placed among ORFs of uncertain function. This CDR3 comprises 14 residues. The CDR3 sequence: CASSQWHPQGTQYF. The sequenced CDR3 bases are TGCGCCAGCAGTCAATGGCACCCCCAAGGGACC.

Concerning this clone: The read ends 3 residues shy of where the CDR3 ends; the end is completed using the germline J gene. The chain employs TRBV20-1 and TRBJ2-7; TRBD1 matches 9 bases. Germline CDR1 DFQATT, CDR2 SNEGSKA (reference sequence). J gave up 5 bases and V 0 bases, and 5 bases lay outside the gene matches. This CDR3 contains 14 residues. The CDR3 bases that were read are TGCAGTGCTAGAGACGGGACAGGGTCTGACGAG. The encoded protein is CSARDGTGSDE. The CDR3 in its entirety is CSARDGTGSDEQYF.

This clone shows up as medium-sized by frequency. The CDR3 extends 3 residues past the end of the read, so its final part is completed from the germline J gene. The rearrangement uses TRBV18 and TRBJ2-5; D is undetermined. The CDR3 has 11 amino acids. Trimming pared 6 bases from V and 5 bases from J, leaving 7 bases between. Germline V gene data show CDR1 as KGHSH and CDR2 as LQKENI. The covered CDR3 bases are TGTGCCAGCTCCACCGGGGAGACC. Protein sequence: CASSTGET. The CDR3 in its entirety is CASSTGETQYF.

As concerns this clone: The read falls 3 residues short of the CDR3 end, and the missing part is taken from the germline J gene. The rearrangement links TRBV5-1 to TRBJ2-3, with 13 bases aligning to TRBD2. The CDR3 length is 14 residues. Germline V lookup: CDR1 SGHRS, CDR2 YFSETQ. The covered CDR3 bases are TGCGCCAGCAGCTTCCGGACTAGCGGGGGAACG. Encoded protein: CASSFRTSGGT. The whole CDR3 sequence is CASSFRTSGGTQYF. Full variable domain (missing parts from reference TRBV5-1 and TRBJ2-3): KAGVTQTPRYLIKTRGQQVTLSCSPISGHRSVSWYQQTPGQGLQFLFEYFSETQRNKGNFPGRFSGRQFSNSRSEMNVSTLELGDSALYLCASSFRTSGGTQYFGPGTRLTVL.

On this clone itself: Read sequence stops 3 residues before the CDR3 end, and the germline J gene provides the missing end. V usage is TRBV29-1 and J usage is TRBJ2-2; 8 nucleotides align to TRBD1. The CDR3 totals 12 residues. The germline CDR1 and CDR2 sequences are SQVTM and ANQGSEA. CDR3 loop: CSSYTGGEKLFF. The DNA read from the CDR3 is TGCAGCTCGTACACAGGGGGAGAAAAG.

Comment on this clone: With the read ending 3 residues before the CDR3 end, the germline J gene is used to fill in that end. V usage is TRBV6-2 or TRBV6-3 and J usage is TRBJ1-2; TRBD1 agrees at 9 bases. CDR1 and CDR2 (germline): MNHEY, SVGEGT. The CDR3 length is 17 residues. The CDR3 bases that were read are TGTGCCAGCAGTTACTTCACCACAGGGGGCGCTACAGATACC. It translates to CASSYFTTGGATDT. The whole CDR3 sequence is CASSYFTTGGATDTYTF.

Notes on this clone: The CDR3 extends 3 residues past the end of the read, so its final part is completed from the germline J gene. The V and J genes are TRBV5-4 and TRBJ1-1; the match to TRBD1 covers 7 bases. The length of the CDR3 is 15 residues. The V and J ends lost 4 bases and 4 bases, in that order; junction bases with no gene match: 10. The germline CDR1 and CDR2 sequences are SGHNT and YYREEE (reference sequence). CDR3 sequence: CASSATTGVGTEAFF. The DNA read from the CDR3 is TGTGCCAGCAGCGCAACAACAGGGGTGGGCACTGAA.

About this clone itself: The CDR3 extends 3 residues past the end of the read, so its final part is completed from the germline J gene. The rearrangement links TRBV9 to TRBJ2-1; the match to TRBD1 covers 12 bases. CDR1 and CDR2 (germline): SGDLS, YYNGEE. The CDR3 sequence is 20 residues long. V lost 3 bases, J lost 5 bases, and 18 bases stayed unmatched. CDR3 bases read: TGTGCCAGCAGCGGCGGGAGTCGGGACAGGGGGCGACCGCACCACAATGAG. Translated: CASSGGSRDRGRPHHNE. The complete CDR3 reads CASSGGSRDRGRPHHNEQFF.

On this clone itself: The CDR3 extends 3 residues past the end of the read, so its final part is completed from the germline J gene. This chain uses TRBV20-1 with TRBJ2-3; 12 bases align to TRBD2. Trimming at V came to 6 bases and at J to 7 bases, leaving 8 bases not matched to a gene. The V gene's germline CDR1 is DFQATT and CDR2 SNEGSKA (reference sequence). The length of the CDR3 is 14 residues. CDR3 sequence: CSATSGGNLNTQYF. Partial CDR3 DNA: TGCAGTGCCACTAGCGGGGGGAACCTAAATACG.

As to this clone: Read coverage stops 3 residues before the CDR3 terminus; the germline J gene supplies the remainder. The chain joins TRBV2 to TRBJ2-4; TRBD2 is a possible D gene (5 bases). There are 13 residues in the CDR3. The V gene's germline CDR1 is SNHLY and CDR2 FYNNEI. The sequenced CDR3 bases are TGTGCCAGCAGTGAGAGGGTAGGCTATGGT. It yields the protein CASSERVGYG. The full CDR3 sequence reads CASSERVGYGQYF.

This CDR3 is CASSFGGQGYEQYF. Incomplete CDR3 DNA: TGCGCCAGCAGCTTCGGAGGACAGGGGTACGAG. The chain joins TRBV5-1 to TRBJ2-7; 9 nucleotides match TRBD1. The read is 3 residues too short to cover the CDR3 end, so that end is filled in from the germline J gene. CDR1 SGHRS and CDR2 YFSETQ come from the germline V gene. The CDR3 is 14 amino acids. V lost 2 bases, J lost 4 bases, and 4 bases stayed unmatched.

On this clone: The sequence runs out 3 residues before the end of the CDR3; the remainder is reconstructed from the germline J gene. The chain couples TRBV7-2 to TRBJ1-5, with no clear D. The ends were cut back, 6 bases at V and 0 bases at J, with 12 bases in the middle. This CDR3 comprises 15 residues. Germline CDR1 SGHTA, CDR2 FQGNSA. The CDR3 DNA, read in part, is TGTGCCAGCAGTCGGAGCGCGGTTAGCAATCAGCCC. Translating it yields CASSRSAVSNQP. The full-length CDR3 reads as CASSRSAVSNQPQHF.